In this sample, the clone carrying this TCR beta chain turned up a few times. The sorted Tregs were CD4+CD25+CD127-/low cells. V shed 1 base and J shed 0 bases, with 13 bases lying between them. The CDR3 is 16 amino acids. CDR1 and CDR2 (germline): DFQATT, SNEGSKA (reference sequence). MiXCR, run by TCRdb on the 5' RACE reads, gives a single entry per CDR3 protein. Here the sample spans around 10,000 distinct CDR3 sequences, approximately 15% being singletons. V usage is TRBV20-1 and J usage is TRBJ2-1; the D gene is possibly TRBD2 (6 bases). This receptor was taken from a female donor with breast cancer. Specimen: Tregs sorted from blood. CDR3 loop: CSARVVSGLSYNEQFF. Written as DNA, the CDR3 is TGCAGTGCTAGAGTCGTTAGCGGCCTCTCCTACAATGAGCAGTTCTTC.